This T cell receptor beta chain was captured in a study of blood T cell repertoires in COVID-19. For the study at large: The study drew acute and convalescent COVID-19 samples from the United States, Italy and Spain. PBMCs, B-cell-depleted T cells, or T cells provided the cDNA or gDNA that made up the material.

V was trimmed by 1 base and J by 4 bases, leaving 14 bases between them. From germline, CDR1 is MDHEN and CDR2 SYDVKM. The CDR3 runs to 16 residues. Study processing details: Counts of nucleated cells, estimated from reference gene primer amplification, were obtained. TCRdb keeps only in-frame clones here, not all; method: immunoSEQ multiplex PCR. D and trimming were read from the DNA, whereas the V and J calls and clone size are those reported in that table. The table includes about 32,000 clones, less than 95% detected once. The clonotype originates from a man between 65 and 80 years old with active or convalescent COVID-19. The sequencing sample was made of peripheral blood. This chain connects TRBV28 to TRBJ1-5, with D possibly matching TRBD1 (6 bases). The CDR3 spells CASSLSPQGWNQPQHF. DNA of the CDR3: TGTGCCAGCAGTTTATCCCCACAGGGTTGGAATCAGCCCCAGCATTTT.